The rows below give T cell receptor beta chains drawn from one sample of a study of OX40 agonist ivuxolimab in advanced cancers. Sequencing was performed with immunoSEQ multiplex PCR; in TCRdb, only in-frame clones are kept and a portion is missing. Of some 86,000 clones listed, roughly nine tenths are singletons. The sample was CD4+ or CD8+ T cells sorted from blood, taken in a trial of the OX40 agonist ivuxolimab. The source of these receptors is an adult with an advanced solid tumor such as melanoma, head and neck, liver or kidney cancer. CDR3s include the opening cysteine and the closing phenylalanine or tryptophan. D genes are given only for firm matches. The size entry is marked missing in some rows and otherwise reads once, few, many or a size class.

V	J	size	D	DNA	CDR3
TRBV30	TRBJ2-2	.	.	TGTGCCTGGAGTGTAAGGCAGTACACCGGGGAGCTGTTTTTT	CAWSVRQYTGELFF
TRBV1	TRBJ1-6	.	.	TGCACCAGCAGCCAATTTACTCCTTCACCCCTCCACTTT	CTSSQFTPSPLHF
TRBV28	TRBJ1-5	once	TRBD1	TGTGCCAGCACCCACATGGACAGGGGGTTGCAGCCCCAGCATTTT	CASTHMDRGLQPQHF
TRBV4-2	TRBJ1-5	.	.	TGTGCCAGCAGCCAAGCTTGGGCGGGCAATCAGCCCCAGCATTTT	CASSQAWAGNQPQHF
TRBV27	TRBJ2-7	.	TRBD2	TGTGCCAGCCGCTGGGGACTAGAGACCCCCTACGAGCAGTACTTC	CASRWGLETPYEQYF
TRBV5-1	TRBJ2-3	once	TRBD1	TGCGCCAGCAGCCCCTGGGGGACAGGGGGCTTCACAGATACGCAGTATTTT	CASSPWGTGGFTDTQYF
TRBV9	TRBJ1-1	.	TRBD1	TGTGCCAGCAGCGGCCGGACAGGGTTGAACACTGAAGCTTTCTTT	CASSGRTGLNTEAFF
TRBV11-2	TRBJ2-6	.	TRBD2	TGTGCCAGCAGCTTCTTGGGAGGGTCTGGGGCCAACGTCCTGACTTTC	CASSFLGGSGANVLTF
TRBV29-1	TRBJ2-7	.	.	TGCAGCGTTGAAGATTCTGGCAGCTACGAGCAGTACTTC	CSVEDSGSYEQYF
TRBV10-1	TRBJ1-1	.	.	TGCGCCAGCAGATCGACCTTGAACACTGAAGCTTTCTTT	CASRSTLNTEAFF
TRBV13	TRBJ2-7	.	.	TGTGCCAGCAGCGCCGGACACTCCCCCTACGAGCAGTACTTC	CASSAGHSPYEQYF
TRBV7-8	TRBJ2-5	.	.	TGTGCCAGCAGCCCAGCAGGGTACCAAGAGACCCAGTACTTC	CASSPAGYQETQYF
TRBV19	TRBJ1-1	.	.	TGTGCCAGTAGTGAGGGGGGCACTGAAGCTTTCTTT	CASSEGGTEAFF